This T cell receptor beta chain was retrieved from a study of Graves' ophthalmopathy and Graves' hyperthyroidism. Study-level findings and limits: In predicting ophthalmopathy progression, the model reached roughly 71% sensitivity and 72.22% specificity.

Amplified TCR beta CDR3 regions were obtained using RNA transcripts as template. The authors performed first-round RT-PCR with HTBI primers and then a second-round multiplex PCR. TCRdb re-called the multiplex PCR reads through MiXCR, storing one row per CDR3 protein. The data show about 160,000 distinct CDR3 sequences, with roughly 37% seen just once and around 5.8% held by the top ten. Other autoimmune diseases, uncontrolled infections, pregnancy or lactation led to the exclusion of patients. Physicians reached a diagnosis by relying on clinical symptoms, serum thyroxine, TRAb, thyroid ultrasound and orbital computed tomography. The CDR3 extends over 16 amino acids. From germline, CDR1 is MDHEN and CDR2 SYDVKM. Trimming at V came to 5 bases and at J to 7 bases, leaving 10 bases not matched to a gene. Concerning this clonotype itself: Its antigen is unidentified.

What was sequenced was peripheral blood. This rearrangement joins TRBV28 to TRBJ2-7; 14 bases agree with TRBD2. This clonotype was obtained from a woman aged 40 to 49 with Graves' ophthalmopathy. CDR3 residues: CASSAHGTSGSREQYF. Here the CDR3 DNA reads TGTGCCAGCAGTGCCCATGGGACTAGCGGGAGCCGAGAGCAGTACTTC. Based on the CDR3 plus reference TRBV28 and TRBJ2-7, the full variable domain is DVKVTQSSRYLVKRTGEKVFLECVQDMDHENMFWYRQDPGLGLRLIYFSYDVKMKEKGDIPEGYSVSREKKERFSLILESASTNQTSMYLCASSAHGTSGSREQYFGPGTRLTVT.